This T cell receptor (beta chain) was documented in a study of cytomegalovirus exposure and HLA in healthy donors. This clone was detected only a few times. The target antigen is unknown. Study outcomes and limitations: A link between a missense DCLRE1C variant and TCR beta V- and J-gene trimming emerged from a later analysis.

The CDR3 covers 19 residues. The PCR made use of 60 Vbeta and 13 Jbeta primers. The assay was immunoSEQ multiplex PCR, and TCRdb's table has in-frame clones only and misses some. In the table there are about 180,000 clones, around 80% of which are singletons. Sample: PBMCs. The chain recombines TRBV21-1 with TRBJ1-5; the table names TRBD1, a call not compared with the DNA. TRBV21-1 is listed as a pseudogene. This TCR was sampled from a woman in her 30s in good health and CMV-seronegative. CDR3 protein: CASSKVEGEWPYSNQPQHF. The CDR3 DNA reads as TGTGCCAGCAGCAAAGTCGAGGGGGAGTGGCCCTATAGCAATCAGCCCCAGCATTTT.